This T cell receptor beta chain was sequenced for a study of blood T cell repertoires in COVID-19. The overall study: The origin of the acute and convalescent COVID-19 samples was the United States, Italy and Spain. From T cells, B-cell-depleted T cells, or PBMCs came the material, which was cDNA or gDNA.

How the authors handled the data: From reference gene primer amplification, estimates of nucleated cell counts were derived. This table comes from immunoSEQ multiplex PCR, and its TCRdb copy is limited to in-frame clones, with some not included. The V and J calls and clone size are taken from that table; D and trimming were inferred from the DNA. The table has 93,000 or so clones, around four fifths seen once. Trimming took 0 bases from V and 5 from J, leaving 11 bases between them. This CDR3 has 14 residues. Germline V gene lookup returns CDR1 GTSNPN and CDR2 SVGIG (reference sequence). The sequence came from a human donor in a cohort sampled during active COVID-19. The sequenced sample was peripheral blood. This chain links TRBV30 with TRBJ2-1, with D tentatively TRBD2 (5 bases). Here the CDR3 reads CAWSVQGLNNEQFF. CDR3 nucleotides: TGTGCCTGGAGTGTACAAGGACTCAACAATGAGCAGTTCTTC.